Below are 15 T cell receptor beta chains sequenced from a single sample in a study of control samples from healthy donors and cancer patients. Assay used: immunoSEQ multiplex PCR; TCRdb lists only in-frame clones, some missing. The sample has around 180,000 clones, 80% to 95% seen once. The sample was blood. These receptors came from a woman aged 40 to 50 in good health.

As DNA, the CDR3 is TGTGCCAGCAGTGAAGGGGACAGCTCCTACGAGCAGTACTTC. Translating gives CASSEGDSSYEQYF. The chain employs TRBV6-1 and TRBJ2-7; 7 bases line up with TRBD1. The CDR3 sequence is 14 residues long. Germline CDR1 is MNHNS and CDR2 is SASEGT. V shed 1 base and J 0 bases; nucleotides not matched to a gene: 0.

V is TRBV4-2 and J is TRBJ2-5; D unresolved. The ends were cut back, 0 bases at V and 5 bases at J, with 4 bases in the middle. Germline V CDR1 and CDR2: LGHNA, YNFKEQ. The CDR3 loop spans 12 amino acids. The CDR3 spells CASSQDVETQYF. The DNA for the CDR3 is TGTGCCAGCAGCCAAGATGTGGAGACCCAGTACTTC.

V is TRBV15 and J is TRBJ2-6; the match to TRBD2 covers 12 bases. The CDR3 covers 19 residues. Germline V lookup: CDR1 LNHNV, CDR2 YYDKDF (reference sequence). With 3 bases clipped from V and 0 bases from J, the junction kept 6 bases outside the gene matches. Here the CDR3 DNA reads TGTGCCACCAGCAGGGATAGGACTAGCGGGGACTCTGGGGCCAACGTCCTGACTTTC. It is translated as CATSRDRTSGDSGANVLTF.

The chain is built from TRBV11-2 and TRBJ2-4; D unresolved. Trimming removed 3 bases at V and 1 base at J, with 10 bases between. The CDR3 runs 15 residues. Per germline, CDR1 SGHAT and CDR2 FQNNGV. CDR3 sequence reads: CASSFPLVAKNIQYF. CDR3 in DNA: TGTGCCAGCAGCTTTCCCTTAGTCGCCAAAAACATTCAGTACTTC.

The gene calls are TRBV4-1 and TRBJ2-7; perhaps D is TRBD1 or TRBD2 (5 bases each). V lost 1 base and J 3 bases, leaving 16 bases between the germline ends. Germline CDR1 MGHRA, CDR2 YSYEKL. The CDR3 loop spans 16 amino acids. DNA of the CDR3: TGCGCCAGCAGCCAAGGAGGGGTTGCCAGCGTCTACGAGCAGTACTTC. It specifies CASSQGGVASVYEQYF.

V and J are TRBV15 and TRBJ1-5; D is unresolved. In germline, CDR1 is LNHNV, CDR2 YYDKDF (reference sequence). CDR3 length: 13 residues. Trimming pared 0 bases from V and 6 bases from J, leaving 6 bases between. Here the CDR3 DNA reads TGTGCCACCAGCAGAGATCTGGGTCAGCCCCAGCATTTT. Its protein is CATSRDLGQPQHF. Looking up the rest from reference TRBV15 and TRBJ1-5 gives the full variable domain: DAMVIQNPRYQVTQFGKPVTLSCSQTLNHNVMYWYQQKSSQAPKLLFHYYDKDFNNEADTPDNFQSRRPNTSFCFLDIRSPGLGDTAMYLCATSRDLGQPQHFGDGTRLSIL.

V is TRBV4-1 and J is TRBJ1-5; no firm D call. The CDR3 is 13 residues long. Trimming took off 0 bases at V and 4 bases at J, with 4 bases between the two ends. The germline V gene encodes CDR1 MGHRA and CDR2 YSYEKL. Written as DNA, the CDR3 is TGCGCCAGCAGCCAAGATGGGAATCAGCCCCAGCATTTT. It specifies CASSQDGNQPQHF.

This clone came up a few times. This sequence joins TRBV27 and TRBJ2-7; the D call may be TRBD1 or TRBD2 (5 bases each). The CDR3 consists of 14 residues. V was pared by 9 bases and J by 2 bases, with 17 bases between. Germline V CDR1 and CDR2: MNHEY, SMNVEV (reference sequence). The CDR3 loop is CASATGTGPYEQYF. The CDR3 DNA reads TGTGCCAGTGCAACCGGGACGGGGCCCTACGAGCAGTACTTC.

In DNA form, the CDR3 reads TGTGCCATCAGTGAAAGGGACGATCAGCCCCAGCATTTT. Its protein is CAISERDDQPQHF. The chain carries TRBV10-3 and TRBJ1-5; D may be TRBD1 (5 bases). The CDR3 loop spans 13 amino acids. CDR1 and CDR2 (germline): ENHRY, SYGVKD. The germline V and J ends were trimmed by 3 bases and 5 bases, with 8 bases remaining between them.

In the case of this clone: The sample has other DNA sequences that encode this CDR3 too. The chain carries TRBV4-1 and TRBJ1-5, with D possibly TRBD1 on 5 matching bases. The CDR3 is 16 amino acids. V was shortened by 0 bases and J by 2 bases, with 11 bases between the two germline ends. Germline lookup yields CDR1 MGHRA and CDR2 YSYEKL. Here the CDR3 reads CASSQDGGIGNQPQHF. DNA of the CDR3: TGCGCCAGCAGCCAAGATGGGGGAATTGGCAATCAGCCCCAGCATTTT.

V gene TRBV12-3 or TRBV12-4 combines with J gene TRBJ2-1; no clear D gene. The CDR3 loop spans 13 amino acids. V was pared by 4 bases and J by 4 bases, with 8 bases between. CDR3 sequence: CASSYGPYNEQFF. The CDR3 coding sequence is TGTGCCAGCAGTTACGGGCCTTACAATGAGCAGTTCTTC.

The chain combines TRBV10-3 with TRBJ1-2, with D possibly TRBD1 on 6 matching bases. CDR3 length equals 15 residues. Trimming shortened V by 0 bases and J by 6 bases, and 14 bases separated the two germline ends. The germline V gene has CDR1 ENHRY and CDR2 SYGVKD. CDR3: CAISESVGDIHGYTF. DNA of the CDR3: TGTGCCATCAGTGAGTCGGTCGGGGACATCCATGGCTACACCTTC.

The chain has TRBV5-4 and TRBJ1-6; D is unresolved. Germline CDR1 reads SGHNT; CDR2 reads YYREEE (reference sequence). This CDR3 is 14 amino acids long. Trimming pared 4 bases from V and 7 bases from J, leaving 12 bases between. CDR3 region: CASSLDGGNSPLHF. In DNA, the CDR3 is TGTGCCAGCAGCCTGGACGGAGGGAATTCACCCCTCCACTTT.

This clone was found once. The J gene is TRBJ1-1, the V gene TRBV12-3 or TRBV12-4, with D maybe TRBD1 (5 bases). Between the trimmed V and J ends, which lost 7 bases and 1 base, there was a span of 10 bases. This CDR3 comprises 13 residues. CDR3 loop: CASTREGNTEAFF. CDR3 bases: TGTGCCAGCACCAGGGAGGGGAACACTGAAGCTTTCTTT.

The J gene is TRBJ2-2, the V gene TRBV6-5; 10 bases fit TRBD2. Germline V CDR1 and CDR2: MNHEY, SVGAGI. CDR3 length: 15 amino acids. V lost 8 bases to trimming and J lost 8 bases; unmatched junction nucleotides: 11. The CDR3 DNA reads as TGTGCCAGCCACCCTAGCGGGGGCGCCCCTGGGGAGCTGTTTTTT. Amino acid sequence: CASHPSGGAPGELFF.